This T cell receptor beta chain is drawn from a study of shared clonotypes between healthy human individuals. Points from the study as a whole: Measured sharing among donors was expected to vary with sequencing depth.

Only in-frame clones appear in the TCRdb table, and some are missing; sequencing was by immunoSEQ multiplex PCR. The data show about 1.5 million clones, with 95% to 99% seen just once and approximately 0.45% held by the top ten. The germline CDR1 and CDR2 sequences are SQVTM and ANQGSEA. Unmatched junction bases numbered 15, after V lost 5 bases and J lost 0 bases. The CDR3 totals 18 residues. A split of CD4+ cells into CD45RA+ naive and CD45RA-negative memory subsets was performed. In the case of this clone: Its antigen remains unknown.

Specimen: naive CD4+ T cells sorted from blood. Subset noted: CD45RA+ positively selected. The genes are TRBV29-1 and TRBJ2-1; 8 bases agree with TRBD1. The sequence was obtained from a man aged 25-45 years in good health. The CDR3 region has the DNA TGCAGCGTTCCCGGGACAGGACCTTCATATAGCTCCTACAATGAGCAGTTCTTC. Protein: CSVPGTGPSYSSYNEQFF.